The sequence of this T cell receptor (beta chain) was determined in a study of HIV-infected patients and healthy controls. The CDR3 is 14 residues long. V was pared by 7 bases and J by 4 bases, with 16 bases between. Per the germline V gene, CDR1 is LGHDT and CDR2 is YNNKEL (reference sequence). Overall study results and limits: Compared with controls, mean Gini indices were significantly raised in HIV-infected repertoires, possibly indicating oligoclonality. Healthy control repertoires had roughly threefold more distinct CDR3s than untreated HIV+ repertoires, and higher Shannon diversity.

This clonotype has more than one count but fewer than ten. Its target is not known. All unsorted peripheral T cells were captured because whole blood was used without fractionation. Reverse transcription used roughly 450 ng RNA and constant-region primers for alpha and beta. Separate chain-specific third strand synthesis with multiplexing indices produced the alpha and beta libraries. Ligation attached cDNA to a 5' RACE adapter that carried a random hexamer and SP2 site. A 12-nucleotide barcode per molecule came from two concatenated random hexamers added pre-amplification. TCRdb independently ran MiXCR on the 5' RACE reads; one entry per CDR3 protein. The data show about 18,000 distinct CDR3 sequences, approximately 9.5% seen once.

Sequenced sample: blood. The chain couples TRBV3-1 to TRBJ1-1; D gene unclear. The clonotype originates from an adult in good health. This CDR3 reads CASTPGEVGTEAFF. In DNA, the CDR3 is TGTGCCAGCACCCCGGGTGAAGTAGGCACTGAAGCTTTCTTT.